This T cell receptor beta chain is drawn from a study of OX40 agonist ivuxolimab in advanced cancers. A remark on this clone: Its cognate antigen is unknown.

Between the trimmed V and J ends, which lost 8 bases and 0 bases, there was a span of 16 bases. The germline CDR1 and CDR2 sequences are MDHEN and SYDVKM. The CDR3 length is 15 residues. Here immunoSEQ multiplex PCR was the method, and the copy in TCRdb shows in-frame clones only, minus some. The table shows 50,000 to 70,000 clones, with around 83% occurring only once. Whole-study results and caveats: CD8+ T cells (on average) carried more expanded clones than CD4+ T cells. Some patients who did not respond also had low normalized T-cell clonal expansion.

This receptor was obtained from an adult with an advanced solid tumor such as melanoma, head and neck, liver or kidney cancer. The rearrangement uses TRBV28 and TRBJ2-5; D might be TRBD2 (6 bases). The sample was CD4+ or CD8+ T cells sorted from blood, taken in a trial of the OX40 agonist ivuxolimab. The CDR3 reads CASSKSWEDQETQYF. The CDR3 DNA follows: TGTGCCAGCTCTAAATCGTGGGAGGACCAAGAGACCCAGTACTTC.